This T cell receptor beta chain was observed in a study of prognosis after radiotherapy for stage I lung cancer. Broader study findings: Reduced Shannon entropy following stereotactic body radiation therapy was recorded in patients who developed distant metastases.

The authors amplified TCR beta CDR3 from genomic DNA using two-round multiplex PCR. Primers were specific to each TRBV and TRBJ gene in first-round PCR. Using its own MiXCR run on the multiplex PCR reads, TCRdb lists one record per CDR3 protein. Here the sample spans more than 30,000 distinct CDR3 sequences, around 43% being singletons. Details on this clonotype: Its specificity is not known.

V was clipped by 2 bases and J by 4 bases; unmatched bases: 6. CDR1 SGHRS and CDR2 YFSETQ come from the germline V gene. CDR3 length: 16 residues. The sequence derives from a donor over 45 with non-small cell lung cancer. The chain employs TRBV5-1 and TRBJ2-3; 11 bases are a match to TRBD2. The source was PBMCs, collected before or after stereotactic body radiation therapy (not recorded which). CDR3 sequence: CASSFTSGRRSDTQYF. For the CDR3, the DNA is TGCGCCAGCAGCTTCACTAGCGGGAGAAGATCAGATACGCAGTATTTT. The entire variable domain, with the rest obtained from reference TRBV5-1 and TRBJ2-3, is as follows: KAGVTQTPRYLIKTRGQQVTLSCSPISGHRSVSWYQQTPGQGLQFLFEYFSETQRNKGNFPGRFSGRQFSNSRSEMNVSTLELGDSALYLCASSFTSGRRSDTQYFGPGTRLTVL.